This T cell receptor beta chain was captured in a study of glioma-infiltrating T cells. General study results and limits: Non-neoplastic patients had below-expected tissue-blood divergence, while all gliomas exceeded expectation.

Amplification of TCR alpha and beta CDR3 regions from RNA used iRepertoire nested multiplex PCR. MiXCR, applied by TCRdb to the multiplex PCR reads, yields one record per CDR3 protein. The table lists under 150,000 distinct CDR3 sequences, roughly a quarter of them singletons, with 25% to 30% in the top ten. This clonotype has only a few counts. Antigen specificity is unknown. This CDR3 is built from 12 residues. Germline V gives CDR1 ENHRY, CDR2 SYGVKD. V lost 8 bases to trimming and J lost 3 bases, with 9 bases between them. The V and J genes are TRBV10-3 and TRBJ2-3, with a weak D call TRBD2 (5 bases). The sequence came from a human donor with low-grade glioma or glioblastoma, undergoing nonglioma brain surgery, or in good health (not recorded which). Sequencing input: glioma tissue, nonneoplastic brain tissue, or PBMCs (not recorded which). In DNA, the CDR3 is TGTGCCATCGGCCTAGCAACAGATACGCAGTATTTT. Amino acid sequence: CAIGLATDTQYF.